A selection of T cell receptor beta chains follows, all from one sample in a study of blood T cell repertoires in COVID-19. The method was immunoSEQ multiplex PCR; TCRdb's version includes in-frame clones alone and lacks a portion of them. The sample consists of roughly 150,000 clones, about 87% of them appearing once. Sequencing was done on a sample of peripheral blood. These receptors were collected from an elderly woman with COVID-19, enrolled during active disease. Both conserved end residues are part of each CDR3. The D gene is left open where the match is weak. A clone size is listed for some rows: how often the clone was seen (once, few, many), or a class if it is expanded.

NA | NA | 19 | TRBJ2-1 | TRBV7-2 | TGTGCCAGCAGCTTCAATATACCCTGGACAGCTCTGAGGGACAATGAGCAGTTCTTC | CASSFNIPWTALRDNEQFF
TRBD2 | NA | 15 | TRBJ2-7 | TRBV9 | TGTGCCAGCAGCGTAGTGGGACTAGCGGGCTACGAGCAGTACTTC | CASSVVGLAGYEQYF
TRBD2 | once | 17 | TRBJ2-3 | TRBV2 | TGTGCCAGCAGGGCCCGCGGGACTAGCGGGAGTAGTGATACGCAGTATTTT | CASRARGTSGSSDTQYF
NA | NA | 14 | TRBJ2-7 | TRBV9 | TGTGCCAGCAGCCCACGACAGGCCCCCTACGAGCAGTACTTC | CASSPRQAPYEQYF
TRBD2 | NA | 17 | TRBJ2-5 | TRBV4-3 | TGCGCCAGCAGCCAAGATCCGGGCGGGAGAGGCCAAGAGACCCAGTACTTC | CASSQDPGGRGQETQYF
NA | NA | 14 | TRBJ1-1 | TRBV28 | TGTGCCAGCAGTTTCCAGACGCAGGCAACTGAAGCTTTCTTT | CASSFQTQATEAFF
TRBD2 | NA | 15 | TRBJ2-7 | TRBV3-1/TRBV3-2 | TGTGCCAGCAGCCAAGGACTAGCTAACTCCTACGAGCAGTACTTC | CASSQGLANSYEQYF
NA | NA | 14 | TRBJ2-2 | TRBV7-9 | TGTGCCAGCAGTGGGTGGAGGGGCAACGGGGAGCTGTTTTTT | CASSGWRGNGELFF
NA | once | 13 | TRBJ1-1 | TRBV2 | TGTGCCAGCACTTGGGGGGGGAACACTGAAGCTTTCTTT | CASTWGGNTEAFF
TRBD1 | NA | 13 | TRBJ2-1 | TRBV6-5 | TGTGCCAGCAAAAAAAACAGGGGCAGCGAGCAGTTCTTC | CASKKNRGSEQFF
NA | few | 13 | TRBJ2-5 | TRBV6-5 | TGTGCCAGCAGTACCCAGGGGCAAGAGACCCAGTACTTC | CASSTQGQETQYF
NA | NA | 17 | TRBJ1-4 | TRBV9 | TGTGCCAGCAGCGTATCGGGGGGAAGAGCAACTAATGAAAAACTGTTTTTT | CASSVSGGRATNEKLFF
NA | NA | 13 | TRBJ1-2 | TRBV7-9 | TGTGCCAGCAGCTTGGGCGGAGGGAACGGCTACACCTTC | CASSLGGGNGYTF
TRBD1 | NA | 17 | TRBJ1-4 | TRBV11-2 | TGTGCCAGCAGCCCCCGGGACAGGGGGCCCGGAAATGAAAAACTGTTTTTT | CASSPRDRGPGNEKLFF
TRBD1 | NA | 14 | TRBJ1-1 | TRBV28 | TGTGCCAGCAGTCTGACAGGGGTGATCACTGAAGCTTTCTTT | CASSLTGVITEAFF
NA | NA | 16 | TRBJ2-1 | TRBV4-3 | TGCGCCAGCAGCCAAGATCGGAGGGGCCACTACAATGAGCAGTTCTTC | CASSQDRRGHYNEQFF
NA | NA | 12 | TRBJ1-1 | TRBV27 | TGTGCCAGCTGGCATTCGAACACTGAAGCTTTCTTT | CASWHSNTEAFF
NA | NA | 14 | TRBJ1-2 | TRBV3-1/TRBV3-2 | TGTGCCAGCAGCCAAGGGCAGGGGTTCTATGGCTACACCTTC | CASSQGQGFYGYTF
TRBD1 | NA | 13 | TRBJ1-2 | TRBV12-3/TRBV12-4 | TGTGCCAGCAGTGGACAGGGTTACTATGGCTACACCTTC | CASSGQGYYGYTF
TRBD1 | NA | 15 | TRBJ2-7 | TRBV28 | TGTGCCAGCAGCCAAGGGGGACAGGGGTCCTACGAGCAGTACTTC | CASSQGGQGSYEQYF
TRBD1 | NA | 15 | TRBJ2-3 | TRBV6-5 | TGTGCCAGCAGTAGCGGACAGGGGGTAACAGATACGCAGTATTTT | CASSSGQGVTDTQYF
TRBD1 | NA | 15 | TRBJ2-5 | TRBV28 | TGTGCCAGCAGTGTGCGGGGACAGGGCATAGAGACCCAGTACTTC | CASSVRGQGIETQYF
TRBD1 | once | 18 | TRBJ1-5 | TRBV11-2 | TGTGCCAGCAGCTTAGGCAATGGACAGGGGGCGTTTAGTAGAACCCAGCATTTT | CASSLGNGQGAFSRTQHF
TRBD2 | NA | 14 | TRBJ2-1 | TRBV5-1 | TGCGCCAGCAGCTTGGATATAGCGGGAGTTGAGCAGTTCTTC | CASSLDIAGVEQFF
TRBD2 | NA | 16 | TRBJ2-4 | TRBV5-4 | TGTGCCAGCAGCTTTAGCGGGAGGGTAGCCAAAAACATTCAGTACTTC | CASSFSGRVAKNIQYF
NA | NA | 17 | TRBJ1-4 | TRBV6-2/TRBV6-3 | TGTGCCAGCAGTTACTCGGATCTCAGGGCAACTAATGAAAAACTGTTTTTT | CASSYSDLRATNEKLFF
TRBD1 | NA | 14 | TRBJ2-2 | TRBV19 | TGTGCCAGTAGCGGACAGGGTAGGACCGGGGAGCTGTTTTTT | CASSGQGRTGELFF
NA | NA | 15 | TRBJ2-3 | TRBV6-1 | TGTGCCAGCAGTTTAGCGGTCGGGAGCACAGATACGCAGTATTTT | CASSLAVGSTDTQYF
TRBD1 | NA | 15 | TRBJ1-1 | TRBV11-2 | TGTGCCAGCAGCCGTTGGGACAGGGGTGTTTCTGAAGCTTTCTTT | CASSRWDRGVSEAFF
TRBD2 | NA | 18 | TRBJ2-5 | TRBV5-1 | TGCGCCAGCAGCTTGGATGGGGCCCTAGCGGGGCGGAAAGAGACCCAGTACTTC | CASSLDGALAGRKETQYF
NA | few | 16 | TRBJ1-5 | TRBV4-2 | TGTGCCAGCAGCCAAGCTGAAGGGGACTTCGGTCAGCCCCAGCATTTT | CASSQAEGDFGQPQHF
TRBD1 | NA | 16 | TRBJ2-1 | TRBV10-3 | TGTGCCATCAGTGATCTCCAGGACAGGGGGTTATACGAGCAGTTCTTC | CAISDLQDRGLYEQFF
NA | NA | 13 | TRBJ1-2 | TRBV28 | TGTGCCAGCCAGGGGATACGGGTCTATGGCTACACCTTC | CASQGIRVYGYTF
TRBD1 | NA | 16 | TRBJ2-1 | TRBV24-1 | TGTGCCACCAGTGATCCCCGGGACAGGGGTTATAATGAGCAGTTCTTC | CATSDPRDRGYNEQFF
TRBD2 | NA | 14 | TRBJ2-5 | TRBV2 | TGTGCCAGCATTGGCGGGAGGGCCGGGAAGACCCAGTACTTC | CASIGGRAGKTQYF
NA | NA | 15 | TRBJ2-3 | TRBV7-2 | TGTGCCAGCAGCTTAGGGTTAGGAGGGGCATATACGCAGTATTTT | CASSLGLGGAYTQYF
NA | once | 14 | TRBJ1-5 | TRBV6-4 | TGTGCCAGCAGCGACCGGGGGTTCAATCAGCCCCAGCATTTT | CASSDRGFNQPQHF
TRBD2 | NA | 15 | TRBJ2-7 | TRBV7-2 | TGTGCCAGCAGCTTAGTCGCCGCGGGAGGGGGCGAGCAGTACTTC | CASSLVAAGGGEQYF
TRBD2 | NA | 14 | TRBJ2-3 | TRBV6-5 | TGTGCCAGCACGGCGGGAGCTAGCACAGATACGCAGTATTTT | CASTAGASTDTQYF
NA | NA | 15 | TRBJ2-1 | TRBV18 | TGTGCCAGCTCACCGGGGCAGTCATACTACAATGAGCAGTTCTTC | CASSPGQSYYNEQFF
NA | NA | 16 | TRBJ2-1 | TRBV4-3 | TGCGCCAGCAGCCAGCAAACAGGCGTTTCCTACAATGAGCAGTTCTTC | CASSQQTGVSYNEQFF
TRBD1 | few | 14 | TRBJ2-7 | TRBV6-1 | TGTGCCAGCAGTGAACGAGAGGGACAGTACGAGCAGTACTTC | CASSEREGQYEQYF